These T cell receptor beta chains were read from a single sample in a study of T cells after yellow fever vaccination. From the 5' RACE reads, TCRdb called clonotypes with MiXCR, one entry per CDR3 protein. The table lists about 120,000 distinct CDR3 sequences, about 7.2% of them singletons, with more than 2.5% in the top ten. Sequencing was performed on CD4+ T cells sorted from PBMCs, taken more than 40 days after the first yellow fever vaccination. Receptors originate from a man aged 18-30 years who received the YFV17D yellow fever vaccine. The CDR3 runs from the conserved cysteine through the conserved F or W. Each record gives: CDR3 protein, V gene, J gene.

CASSAQRSGETQYF,TRBV2,TRBJ2-5
CASSLAAGAGRNEQFF,TRBV7-2,TRBJ2-1
CASSLTGGFGELFF,TRBV5-1,TRBJ2-2
CATSRRETQYF,TRBV15,TRBJ2-5
CASSQKERSETQYF,TRBV23-1,TRBJ2-5
CACTQEAGGLKEQFF,TRBV3-1,TRBJ2-1
CASSPGQGVGDTQYF,TRBV7-2,TRBJ2-3
CASSVGGSGGARDRDTQYF,TRBV9,TRBJ2-3
CASSFDRAAGELFF,TRBV7-2,TRBJ2-2
CASSFGTVNEQFF,TRBV7-2,TRBJ2-1
CASSLQYTGELFF,TRBV7-9,TRBJ2-2
CSARDSRAGSNQPQHF,TRBV20-1,TRBJ1-5
CASSILGDASPLHF,TRBV19,TRBJ1-6
CAISESGDSSYEQYF,TRBV10-3,TRBJ2-7
CASSAQGSGNTIYF,TRBV9,TRBJ1-3
CASSQEVDGNGYTF,TRBV4-3,TRBJ1-2
CASSPGPRNSPLHF,TRBV18,TRBJ1-6
CASSLYPDTQYF,TRBV12-3/TRBV12-4,TRBJ2-3
CASSNPENIQYF,TRBV7-2,TRBJ2-4
CASSPSTGFGTGELFF,TRBV3-1,TRBJ2-2
CAISESQGHYNSPLHF,TRBV10-3,TRBJ1-6
CASSPGLKHYNSPLHF,TRBV5-1,TRBJ1-6
CSVEEGPRDIQYF,TRBV29-1,TRBJ2-4
CAWSVGAQYTDTQYF,TRBV30,TRBJ2-3
CASSVDGQYTEAFF,TRBV9,TRBJ1-1
CASSLTQNTEAFF,TRBV12-3/TRBV12-4,TRBJ1-1
CASSPDGNSGSTIYF,TRBV7-2,TRBJ1-3
CASSQPRQGPEAFF,TRBV4-1,TRBJ1-1
CASSNRRREQYF,TRBV6-5,TRBJ2-7
CASSSARGLYQQYF,TRBV7-8,TRBJ2-7
CAISGRQGSEAFF,TRBV10-3,TRBJ1-1
CASSSDGFQPQHF,TRBV11-2,TRBJ1-5
CASSFRFGTAYNEQFF,TRBV5-1,TRBJ2-1
CASSPPWARTDTQYF,TRBV7-2,TRBJ2-3
CSASTTSEETQYF,TRBV20-1,TRBJ2-5
CSARKGLGLGETQYF,TRBV20-1,TRBJ2-5
CASSVVPVGGYTF,TRBV9,TRBJ1-2
CASSPLTSGGYSYEQYF,TRBV4-2,TRBJ2-7
CASSSGLAQSTDTQYF,TRBV6-5,TRBJ2-3
CASSVEAGFGDTQYF,TRBV2,TRBJ2-3
CAISDTGQGSGQPQHF,TRBV10-3,TRBJ1-5
CASSFSRQGYQPQHF,TRBV12-3/TRBV12-4,TRBJ1-5
CASSLSLAGANVLTF,TRBV5-1,TRBJ2-6
CASSRERKTYNSPLHF,TRBV6-5,TRBJ1-6